A single sample is the source of the 22 T cell receptor beta chains below, sequenced in a study of blood T cell repertoires in COVID-19. TCRdb keeps only in-frame clones here, not all; method: immunoSEQ multiplex PCR. The table includes under 75,000 clones, 80% to 90% detected once. Input material: peripheral blood. These receptors were collected from a human donor in a cohort sampled during active COVID-19.

J is TRBJ2-5 and V is TRBV29-1; 10 positions match TRBD2. This CDR3 has 18 amino acids. The germline V gene encodes CDR1 SQVTM and CDR2 ANQGSEA. With 2 bases clipped from V and 4 bases from J, the junction kept 16 bases outside the gene matches. The CDR3 protein is CSVEKLAGNPRWGETQYF. In nucleotides, the CDR3 is TGCAGCGTTGAAAAACTAGCGGGGAATCCACGGTGGGGAGAGACCCAGTACTTC.

The rearrangement uses TRBV14 and TRBJ1-2, with 9 bases aligning to TRBD1. J was trimmed by 8 bases and V by 5 bases; bases with no gene match: 12. In germline, CDR1 is SGHDN, CDR2 FVKESK. The CDR3 length is 15 residues. The CDR3 coding sequence is TGTGCCAGCAGCTTCGATTACAGGGGGCTCTACGGCTACACCTTC. Amino acid sequence: CASSFDYRGLYGYTF.

The chain uses TRBV5-4 and TRBJ2-1; 8 bases are a match to TRBD1. Germline CDR1 and CDR2: SGHNT and YYREEE (reference sequence). J was trimmed by 9 bases and V by 4 bases; bases with no gene match: 6. The CDR3 has 13 amino acids. CDR3 sequence: CASSRGQGGEQFF. The CDR3 nucleotides read TGTGCCAGCAGCCGAGGACAGGGCGGTGAGCAGTTCTTC.

V and J are TRBV9 and TRBJ2-3; 13 nucleotides line up with TRBD2. The CDR3 contains 16 residues. After removal of 3 bases from V and 5 bases from J, the junction contained 6 bases not matched to a gene. Germline CDR1 SGDLS, CDR2 YYNGEE. The CDR3 spells CASSGGLAGVLDTQYF. CDR3 sequence (DNA): TGTGCCAGCAGCGGTGGACTAGCGGGAGTTTTAGATACGCAGTATTTT.

The V and J genes are TRBV6-6 and TRBJ1-4; 7 positions agree with TRBD1. V was pared by 0 bases and J by 3 bases, with 4 bases of the junction left unmatched. CDR3 length equals 16 residues. Germline assignment: CDR1 MNHNY and CDR2 SVGAGI (reference sequence). The CDR3 protein is CASSYSGQRPNEKLFF. DNA for the CDR3: TGTGCCAGCAGTTACTCGGGACAGAGACCTAATGAAAAACTGTTTTTT.

The chain employs TRBV2 and TRBJ1-5; the match to TRBD1 covers 8 bases. Germline V gene data show CDR1 as SNHLY and CDR2 as FYNNEI. The CDR3 is 17 amino acids. V was pared by 6 bases and J by 0 bases, with 10 bases of the junction left unmatched. In DNA form, the CDR3 reads TGTGCCAGCAGCTTCAGGGGGCTCGTGTATAGCAATCAGCCCCAGCATTTT. This encodes CASSFRGLVYSNQPQHF.

The V and J genes are TRBV5-8 and TRBJ2-1; D not resolved. The CDR3 sequence is 15 residues long. Trimming took off 1 base at V and 8 bases at J, with 16 bases between the two ends. The germline gives CDR1 SGHTS, CDR2 YDEGEE. CDR3 nucleotides: TGTGCCAGCAGCTTGCGTTCTCGTAGTCTCGATGAGCAGTTCTTC. Translating gives CASSLRSRSLDEQFF.

The chain joins TRBV29-1 to TRBJ2-2; 8 positions match TRBD2. V shed 6 bases, J shed 3 bases, and the junction held 9 bases outside the gene matches. Germline V lookup: CDR1 SQVTM, CDR2 ANQGSEA. CDR3 size: 15 residues. The CDR3 loop is CSVCKYGGDTGELFF. In DNA form, the CDR3 reads TGCAGCGTGTGCAAATACGGGGGGGACACCGGGGAGCTGTTTTTT.

In its sample, this clone was seen once. The gene calls are TRBV20-1 and TRBJ1-2, with D possibly being TRBD1 (5 bases). The ends were cut back, 3 bases at V and 8 bases at J, with 10 bases in the middle. This CDR3 contains 11 residues. Germline lookup yields CDR1 DFQATT and CDR2 SNEGSKA (reference sequence). CDR3 bases: TGCAGTGCTAGGGACACGAACGGCTACACCTTC. It translates to CSARDTNGYTF.

The chain has TRBV27 and TRBJ2-1; 7 bases fit TRBD1. The germline CDR1 and CDR2 sequences are MNHEY and SMNVEV (reference sequence). The CDR3 runs 12 residues. V dropped 8 bases and J dropped 13; count of bases not matched to a gene: 11. The CDR3 DNA reads as TGTGCCAGCGGGCCACAGGGGAATTCCCAGTTCTTC. It specifies CASGPQGNSQFF.

The chain uses TRBV7-3 and TRBJ2-1; D is unresolved. The CDR3 has 13 amino acids. Germline CDR1 SGHTA, CDR2 FQGTGA. Trimming shortened V by 3 bases and J by 0 bases, and 3 bases separated the two germline ends. CDR3 DNA sequence: TGTGCCAGCAGCTTGAGCTCCTACAATGAGCAGTTCTTC. Translated: CASSLSSYNEQFF.

The CDR3 DNA reads TGCGCCAGCAGCCATAACACCCTTACGAACACTGAAGCTTTCTTT. This codes for CASSHNTLTNTEAFF. J is TRBJ1-1 and V is TRBV4-3; no definite D call. CDR3 length equals 15 residues. The germline V gene has CDR1 LGHNA and CDR2 YSLEER. Trimming shortened V by 3 bases and J by 1 base, and 12 bases separated the two germline ends.

The chain links TRBV3-1 (or the pseudogene TRBV3-2) to TRBJ2-7; TRBD2 agrees at 8 bases. CDR1 is LGHDT, CDR2 YNNKEL, per germline (reference sequence). CDR3 length: 15 amino acids. With V trimmed by 1 base and J by 2 bases, 4 bases remained unmatched. The CDR3 reads CASSQVSRGAYEQYF. As DNA, the CDR3 is TGTGCCAGCAGCCAAGTCTCGCGGGGGGCCTACGAGCAGTACTTC.

The gene calls are TRBV2 and TRBJ1-3, with D possibly being TRBD1 (5 bases). CDR1 and CDR2 from the germline V gene are SNHLY and FYNNEI. With 3 bases removed from V and 3 bases from J, the gap between germline ends came to 12 bases. This CDR3 region has 15 residues. The CDR3 coding sequence is TGTGCCAGCAGTGAGATGGGACTAAATGGAAACACCATATATTTT. Its translation is CASSEMGLNGNTIYF.

The chain uses TRBV5-1 and TRBJ2-7, with 14 bases matching TRBD2. Unmatched junction bases numbered 19, after V lost 4 bases and J lost 7 bases. CDR1 is SGHRS and CDR2 is YFSETQ in the germline V gene. This CDR3 has 19 amino acids. CDR3 loop: CASSNRQFWTSGRQEEQYF. The CDR3 DNA is TGCGCCAGCAGCAATCGACAGTTTTGGACTAGCGGGAGGCAAGAGGAGCAGTACTTC.

CDR3 region: CASSQDPAGGLDTQYF. The CDR3 region has the DNA TGCGCCAGCAGCCAAGATCCAGCGGGAGGACTAGATACGCAGTATTTT. The chain carries TRBV4-3 and TRBJ2-3; 9 positions agree with TRBD2. The V segment lost 0 bases and the J segment 5 bases; nucleotides outside the gene matches: 6. Germline CDR1 and CDR2: LGHNA and YSLEER. This CDR3 has 16 residues.

The chain employs TRBV6-6 and TRBJ2-7; 7 positions agree with TRBD1. Losses at the gene ends were 6 bases for V and 3 bases for J; bases not matched to a gene: 5. In germline, CDR1 is MNHNY, CDR2 SVGAGI (reference sequence). CDR3 size: 13 residues. CDR3 protein: CASSRGTNYEQYF. In nucleotides, the CDR3 is TGTGCCAGCAGCAGGGGGACAAACTACGAGCAGTACTTC.

The J gene is TRBJ2-3, the V gene TRBV6-5; 8 bases are shared with TRBD2. Trimming removed 8 bases from V and 2 bases from J; junction bases left unmatched: 6. Germline-derived CDR1 and CDR2 are MNHEY and SVGAGI. The CDR3 has 14 residues. Here the CDR3 reads CASGERGITDTQYF. The DNA of the CDR3 is TGTGCCAGCGGGGAGCGGGGGATCACAGATACGCAGTATTTT.

CDR3 loop: CASSSQTGSGHEQYF. The CDR3 bases are TGTGCCAGCAGCTCCCAAACAGGGTCAGGTCACGAGCAGTACTTC. The V gene is TRBV7-9, the J gene TRBJ2-7; the D gene is possibly TRBD1 (6 bases). CDR1 is SEHNR, CDR2 FQNEAQ, per germline (reference sequence). V lost 4 bases and J 5 bases, leaving 18 bases between the germline ends. The CDR3 loop spans 15 amino acids. Full variable domain (remainder filled in from reference TRBV7-9 and TRBJ2-7): DTGVSQNPRHKITKRGQNVTFRCDPISEHNRLYWYRQTLGQGPEFLTYFQNEAQLEKSRLLSDRFSAERPKGSFSTLEIQRTEQGDSAMYLCASSSQTGSGHEQYFGPGTRLTVT.

The chain links TRBV6-5 to TRBJ1-4; D call uncertain. The CDR3 has 15 amino acids. Germline values: CDR1 MNHEY, CDR2 SVGAGI. V was trimmed by 0 bases and J by 5 bases, leaving 10 bases between them. The CDR3 DNA sequence: TGTGCCAGCAGTTACTCTATTGGGGAGAATGAAAAACTGTTTTTT. Protein: CASSYSIGENEKLFF.

The V and J genes are TRBV27 and TRBJ2-2, with 10 positions matching TRBD1. J lost 6 bases, V lost 5 bases, and 6 bases had no gene match. The CDR3 totals 15 residues. Germline CDR1 and CDR2: MNHEY and SMNVEV (reference sequence). The CDR3 loop reads CASSARQGAAGELFF. The CDR3 nucleotides read TGTGCCAGCAGTGCCCGACAGGGGGCGGCCGGGGAGCTGTTTTTT.

The genes are TRBV19 and TRBJ1-1, with D possibly TRBD1 on 6 matching bases. Germline CDR1 reads LNHDA; CDR2 reads SQIVND (reference sequence). CDR3 length: 16 amino acids. The germline V and J ends were trimmed by 5 bases and 2 bases, with 18 bases remaining between them. This CDR3 is CASSETKRGGNTEAFF. The CDR3 nucleotides read TGTGCCAGTAGTGAAACCAAAAGGGGGGGAAACACTGAAGCTTTCTTT.